This TCR beta chain stems from a study of shared clonotypes between healthy human individuals. Method: immunoSEQ multiplex PCR; TCRdb's copy keeps in-frame clones and lacks some. This sample carries a few million clones, more than 85% of them seen once, and the ten largest clones take 0.39%. The V end was cut by 1 base, the J end by 4 bases, with 4 bases between. This CDR3 region has 13 residues. CDR1 is KGHSH, CDR2 LQKENI, per germline. The chain employs TRBV18 and TRBJ2-2; D gene ambiguous. The sequenced material came from naive CD4+ T cells from PBMCs. The sample's subset: CD45RA+ positively selected. The receptor's source is a man between 18 and 29 years old in good health. Some clones in this sample may be carry-over from other donors' samples. The CDR3, as DNA: TGTGCCAGCTCACCACGGACCACCGGGGAGCTGTTTTTT. This codes for CASSPRTTGELFF.